This T cell receptor beta chain stems from a study of blood T cell repertoires in COVID-19. About the study: From T cells, B-cell-depleted T cells, or PBMCs came the material, which was cDNA or gDNA.

This CDR3 spans 15 amino acids. Trimming cost V 5 bases and J 6 bases; bases outside gene matches: 12. The germline V gene has CDR1 SEHNR and CDR2 FQNEAQ (reference sequence). This table comes from immunoSEQ multiplex PCR, and its TCRdb copy is limited to in-frame clones, with some not included. Here the sample spans under 250,000 clones, around 81% being singletons. Source material: peripheral blood. The chain joins TRBV7-9 to TRBJ2-7; 8 bases align to TRBD2. The clonotype comes from a man aged 25-45 years who had recovered from COVID-19. CDR3 sequence: CASSRGVAGLGEQYF. The CDR3 DNA reads TGTGCCAGCAGCCGGGGTGTAGCGGGGTTGGGCGAGCAGTACTTC.